This TCR beta chain emerged from a study of OX40 agonist ivuxolimab in advanced cancers. V shed 4 bases, J shed 0 bases, and the junction held 9 bases outside the gene matches. CDR1 and CDR2 from the germline V gene are MDHEN and SYDVKM. CDR3 length: 18 amino acids. Sequenced by immunoSEQ multiplex PCR; TCRdb stores in-frame clones only, minus some. The sample yields about 41,000 clones, approximately 89% seen once. Turning to this clone: Antigen unknown.

Study conclusions and caveats: A proportion of nonresponders additionally exhibited low normalized T-cell clonal expansion. Among patients with partial responses at 0.1-3.0 mg/kg, clonal expansion was among the lowest. Expanded peripheral T cell antigen specificity was not determined.

The source was CD4+ or CD8+ T cells sorted from blood, collected in a trial of the OX40 agonist ivuxolimab. The J gene is TRBJ2-1, the V gene TRBV28; 10 nucleotides agree with TRBD2. The sequence came from an adult with an advanced solid tumor such as melanoma, head and neck, liver or kidney cancer. CDR3 protein: CASSYRTSGLLSYNEQFF. The CDR3 region has the DNA TGTGCCAGCAGTTATCGGACTAGCGGACTACTCTCCTACAATGAGCAGTTCTTC.